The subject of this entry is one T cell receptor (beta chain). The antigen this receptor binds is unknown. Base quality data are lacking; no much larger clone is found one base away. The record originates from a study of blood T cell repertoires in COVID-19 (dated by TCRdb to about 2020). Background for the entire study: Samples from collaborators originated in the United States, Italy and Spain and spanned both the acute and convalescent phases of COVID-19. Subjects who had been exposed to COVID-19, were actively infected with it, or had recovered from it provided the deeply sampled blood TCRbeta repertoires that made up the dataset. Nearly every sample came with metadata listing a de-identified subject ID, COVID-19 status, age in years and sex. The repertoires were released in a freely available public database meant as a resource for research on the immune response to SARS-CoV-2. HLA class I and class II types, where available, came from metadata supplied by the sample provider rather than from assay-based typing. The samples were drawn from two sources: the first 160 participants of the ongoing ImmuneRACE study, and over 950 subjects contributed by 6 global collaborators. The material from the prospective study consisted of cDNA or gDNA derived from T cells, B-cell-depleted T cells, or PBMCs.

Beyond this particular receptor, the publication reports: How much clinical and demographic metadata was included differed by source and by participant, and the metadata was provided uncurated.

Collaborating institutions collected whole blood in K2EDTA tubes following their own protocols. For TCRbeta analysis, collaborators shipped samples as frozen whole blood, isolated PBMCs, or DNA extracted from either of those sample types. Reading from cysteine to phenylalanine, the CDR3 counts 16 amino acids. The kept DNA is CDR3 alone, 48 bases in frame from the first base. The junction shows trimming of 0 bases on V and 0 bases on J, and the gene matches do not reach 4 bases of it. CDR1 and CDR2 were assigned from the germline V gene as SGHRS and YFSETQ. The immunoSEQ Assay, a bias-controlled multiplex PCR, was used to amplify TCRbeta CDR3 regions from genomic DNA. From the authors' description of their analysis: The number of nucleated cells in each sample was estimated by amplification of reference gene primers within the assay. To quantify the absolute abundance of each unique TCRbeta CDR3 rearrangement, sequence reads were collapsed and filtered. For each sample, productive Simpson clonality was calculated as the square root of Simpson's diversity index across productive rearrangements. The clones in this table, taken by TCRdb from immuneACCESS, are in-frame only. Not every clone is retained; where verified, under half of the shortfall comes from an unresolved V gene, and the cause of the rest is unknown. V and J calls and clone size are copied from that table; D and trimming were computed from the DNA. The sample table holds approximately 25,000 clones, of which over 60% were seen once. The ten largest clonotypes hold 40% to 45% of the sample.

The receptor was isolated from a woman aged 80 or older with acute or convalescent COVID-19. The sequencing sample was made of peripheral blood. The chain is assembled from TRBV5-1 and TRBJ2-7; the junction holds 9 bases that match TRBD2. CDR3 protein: CASSLGTSVISYEQYF. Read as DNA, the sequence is TGCGCCAGCAGCTTGGGGACTAGCGTGATCTCCTACGAGCAGTACTTC. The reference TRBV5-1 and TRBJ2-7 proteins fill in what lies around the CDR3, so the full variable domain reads KAGVTQTPRYLIKTRGQQVTLSCSPISGHRSVSWYQQTPGQGLQFLFEYFSETQRNKGNFPGRFSGRQFSNSRSEMNVSTLELGDSALYLCASSLGTSVISYEQYFGPGTRLTVT.